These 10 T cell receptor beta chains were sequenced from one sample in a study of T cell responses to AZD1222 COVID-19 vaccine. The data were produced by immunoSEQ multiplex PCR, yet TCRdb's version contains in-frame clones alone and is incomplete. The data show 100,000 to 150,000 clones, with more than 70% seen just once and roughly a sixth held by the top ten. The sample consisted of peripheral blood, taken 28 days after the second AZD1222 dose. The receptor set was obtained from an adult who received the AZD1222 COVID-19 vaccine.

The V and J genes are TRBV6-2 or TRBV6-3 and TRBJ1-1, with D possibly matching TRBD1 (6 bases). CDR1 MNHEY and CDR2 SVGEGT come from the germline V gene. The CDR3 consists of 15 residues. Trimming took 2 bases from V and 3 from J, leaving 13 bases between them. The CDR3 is CASSYKGVGDTEAFF. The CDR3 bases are TGTGCCAGCAGTTACAAGGGGGTCGGGGACACTGAAGCTTTCTTT.

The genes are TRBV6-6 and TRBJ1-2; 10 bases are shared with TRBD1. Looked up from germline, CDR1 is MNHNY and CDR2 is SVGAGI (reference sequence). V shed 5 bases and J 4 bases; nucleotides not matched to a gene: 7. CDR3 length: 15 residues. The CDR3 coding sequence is TGTGCCAGCAGTAACCGGGACAGGGGTCCCTATGGCTACACCTTC. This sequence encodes CASSNRDRGPYGYTF.

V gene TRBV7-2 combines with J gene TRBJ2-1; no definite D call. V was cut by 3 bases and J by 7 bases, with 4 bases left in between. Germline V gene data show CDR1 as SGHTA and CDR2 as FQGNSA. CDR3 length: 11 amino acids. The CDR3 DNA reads TGTGCCAGCAGCTTCTTTAATGAGCAGTTCTTC. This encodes CASSFFNEQFF.

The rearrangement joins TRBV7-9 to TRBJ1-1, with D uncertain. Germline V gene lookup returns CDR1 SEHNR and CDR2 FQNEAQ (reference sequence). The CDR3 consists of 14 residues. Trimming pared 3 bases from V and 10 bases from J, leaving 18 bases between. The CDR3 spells CASSFLQSPSVAFF. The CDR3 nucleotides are TGTGCCAGCAGCTTCCTACAGTCGCCGTCCGTAGCTTTCTTT. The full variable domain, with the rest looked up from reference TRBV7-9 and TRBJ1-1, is DTGVSQNPRHKITKRGQNVTFRCDPISEHNRLYWYRQTLGQGPEFLTYFQNEAQLEKSRLLSDRFSAERPKGSFSTLEIQRTEQGDSAMYLCASSFLQSPSVAFFGQGTRLTVV.

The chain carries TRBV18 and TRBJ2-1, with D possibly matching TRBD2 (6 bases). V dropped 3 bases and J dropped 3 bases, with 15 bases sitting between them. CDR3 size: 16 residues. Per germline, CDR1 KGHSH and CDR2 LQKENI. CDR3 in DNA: TGTGCCAGCTCACCGGCCTCGGGGGTGGTCTACAATGAGCAGTTCTTC. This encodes CASSPASGVVYNEQFF.

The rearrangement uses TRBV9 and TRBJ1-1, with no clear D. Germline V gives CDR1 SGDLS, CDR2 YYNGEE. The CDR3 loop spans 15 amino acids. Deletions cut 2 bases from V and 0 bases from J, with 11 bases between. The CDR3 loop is CASSVLSNMNTEAFF. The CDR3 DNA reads TGTGCCAGCAGCGTGTTGTCGAACATGAACACTGAAGCTTTCTTT.

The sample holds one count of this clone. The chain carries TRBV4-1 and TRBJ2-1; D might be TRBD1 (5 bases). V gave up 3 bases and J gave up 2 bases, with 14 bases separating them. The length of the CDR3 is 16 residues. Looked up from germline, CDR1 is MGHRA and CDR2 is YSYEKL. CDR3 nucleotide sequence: TGCGCCAGCAGCCAGGGAAACAGGCGTACCTACAATGAGCAGTTCTTC. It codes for CASSQGNRRTYNEQFF.

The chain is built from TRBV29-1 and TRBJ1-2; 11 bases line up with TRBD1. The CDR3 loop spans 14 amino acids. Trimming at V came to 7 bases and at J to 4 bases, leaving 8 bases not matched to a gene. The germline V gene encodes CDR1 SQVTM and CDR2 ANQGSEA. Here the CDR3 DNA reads TGCAGCGCACGGACAGGGGGCGCTGGCTATGGCTACACCTTC. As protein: CSARTGGAGYGYTF.

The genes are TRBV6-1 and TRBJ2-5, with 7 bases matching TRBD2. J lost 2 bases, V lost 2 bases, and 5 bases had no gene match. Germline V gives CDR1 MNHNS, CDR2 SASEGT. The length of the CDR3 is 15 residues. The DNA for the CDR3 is TGTGCCAGCAGTGAACCCGGGGAGGGGCAAGAGACCCAGTACTTC. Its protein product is CASSEPGEGQETQYF.

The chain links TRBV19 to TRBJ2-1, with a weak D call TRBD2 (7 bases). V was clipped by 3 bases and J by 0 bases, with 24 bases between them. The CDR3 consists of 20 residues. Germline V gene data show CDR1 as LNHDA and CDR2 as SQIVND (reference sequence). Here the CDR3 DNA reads TGTGCCAGTAGTATGATCGGGGCGAGGGGGGGAAATAGCTCCTACAATGAGCAGTTCTTC. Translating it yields CASSMIGARGGNSSYNEQFF.